This T cell receptor beta chain was sequenced during a study of cytomegalovirus exposure and HLA in healthy donors. The overall study: An analysis done earlier identified approximately 120 million unique TCR beta sequences from around 180 million T cells.

This cohort consisted of healthy bone marrow donors. With 60 Vbeta and 13 Jbeta primers, the PCR was carried out. Data came from immunoSEQ multiplex PCR; TCRdb stores just in-frame clones and leaves some out. This table has some 140,000 clones, about three quarters appearing once. Trimming took off 3 bases at V and 0 bases at J, with 12 bases between the two ends. From germline, CDR1 is SNHLY and CDR2 FYNNEI. This CDR3 is 16 amino acids long. Regarding this clone: The antigen is not known.

Regarding the study as a whole: There were fewer than 200 TCR beta chains listed as cytomegalovirus-associated.

The sample comprised PBMCs. The TCR was taken from a male donor in good health and CMV-seropositive. This chain connects TRBV2 to TRBJ1-3; D unclear. CDR3: CASSESLSFSGNTIYF. CDR3 in DNA: TGTGCCAGCAGTGAGTCACTGTCTTTCTCTGGAAACACCATATATTTT. Combining the CDR3 with reference TRBV2 and TRBJ1-3 gives the whole variable domain EPEVTQTPSHQVTQMGQEVILRCVPISNHLYFYWYRQILGQKVEFLVSFYNNEISEKSEIFDDQFSVERPDGSNFTLKIRSTKLEDSAMYFCASSESLSFSGNTIYFGEGSWLTVV.